The 26 T cell receptor beta chains below were found in one sample sequenced in a study of OX40 agonist ivuxolimab in advanced cancers. Some clones are missing from TCRdb's copy, which holds only in-frame ones; the method was immunoSEQ multiplex PCR. The sample lists tens of thousands of clones; 91% were seen once. This sample comprised CD4+ or CD8+ T cells sorted from blood, obtained in a trial of the OX40 agonist ivuxolimab. All receptors derive from an adult with an advanced solid tumor such as melanoma, head and neck, liver or kidney cancer.

The chain uses TRBV28 and TRBJ1-5; 9 positions agree with TRBD1. V lost 5 bases to trimming and J lost 6 bases; unmatched junction nucleotides: 5. Germline values: CDR1 MDHEN, CDR2 SYDVKM. The CDR3 has 14 amino acids. The CDR3, as DNA: TGTGCCAGCAGTCCAACAGGGGGCTCTCAGCCCCAGCATTTT. This codes for CASSPTGGSQPQHF.

This clone showed up just once. The V and J genes are TRBV6-6 and TRBJ2-1; weak D call: TRBD1 (6 bases). V lost 5 bases, J lost 4 bases, and 9 bases lay in between. Germline V gives CDR1 MNHNY, CDR2 SVGAGI (reference sequence). The CDR3 covers 13 residues. DNA for the CDR3: TGTGCCAGCAGTACGACAGGTTACAATGAGCAGTTCTTC. Protein: CASSTTGYNEQFF.

This chain connects TRBV18 to TRBJ2-5; no definite D call. Per germline, CDR1 KGHSH and CDR2 LQKENI. The CDR3 runs 12 residues. V was cut by 0 bases and J by 7 bases, with 6 bases left in between. The CDR3 reads CASSPPLGTQYF. CDR3 coding DNA: TGTGCCAGCTCACCACCCCTAGGGACCCAGTACTTC.

This clone was counted once. The chain couples TRBV4-1 to TRBJ2-1, with 8 bases fitting TRBD1. The CDR3 is made up of 16 amino acids. The V and J ends lost 2 bases and 2 bases, in that order; junction bases with no gene match: 5. Germline CDR1 MGHRA, CDR2 YSYEKL. CDR3 region: CASSQSQGAAYNEQFF. CDR3 bases: TGCGCCAGCAGCCAATCCCAGGGGGCGGCCTACAATGAGCAGTTCTTC.

The chain carries TRBV28 and TRBJ2-1; D is possibly TRBD2 (6 bases). Germline V gene data show CDR1 as MDHEN and CDR2 as SYDVKM. This CDR3 comprises 16 residues. The germline V and J ends were trimmed by 6 bases and 6 bases, with 21 bases remaining between them. The CDR3 sequence is CASRQTRDSQSNEQFF. The CDR3, as DNA: TGTGCCAGCAGACAAACCCGGGACTCCCAGAGCAATGAGCAGTTCTTC.

The chain has TRBV27 and TRBJ2-1; no clear D. Germline V gene sequence: CDR1 MNHEY, CDR2 SMNVEV (reference sequence). The length of the CDR3 is 15 residues. The germline V and J ends were trimmed by 4 bases and 0 bases, with 10 bases remaining between them. The CDR3 spells CASSSIFSSYNEQFF. In nucleotides, the CDR3 is TGTGCCAGCAGTTCAATTTTTAGCTCCTACAATGAGCAGTTCTTC.

The CDR3 DNA follows: TGTGCCAGTTCCTTCGGCGGGGATGAGCAGTTCTTC. This gives the protein CASSFGGDEQFF. The chain employs TRBV6-6 and TRBJ2-1, with a tentative D call TRBD2 (6 bases). Looked up from germline, CDR1 is MNHNY and CDR2 is SVGAGI (reference sequence). The V and J ends lost 9 bases and 8 bases respectively, with 14 bases between them. The CDR3 spans 12 residues.

The chain combines TRBV21-1 with TRBJ1-5; the table gives TRBD1 as D, unverified against the DNA. TRBV21-1 is an annotated pseudogene. This CDR3 has 16 residues. CDR3 sequence reads: CASSKAGREFEQPQHF. CDR3 in DNA: TGTGCCAGCAGCAAAGCGGGCAGGGAATTCGAGCAGCCCCAGCATTTT.

This clone was counted a few times. V is TRBV19 and J is TRBJ2-7, with a possible D match to TRBD2 (6 bases). Trimming took off 4 bases at V and 6 bases at J, with 13 bases between the two ends. CDR1 is LNHDA, CDR2 SQIVND, per germline (reference sequence). This CDR3 is 13 amino acids long. CDR3 residues: CASSRGLGAEQYV. CDR3 sequence (DNA): TGTGCCAGTAGTAGGGGACTTGGGGCCGAGCAGTACGTC.

The chain is built from TRBV19 and TRBJ1-5; 7 bases line up with TRBD1. V lost 6 bases and J lost 0; bases outside the gene matches: 8. Germline CDR1 LNHDA, CDR2 SQIVND (reference sequence). The CDR3 is 16 residues long. The CDR3 loop is CASSLQGFFSNQPQHF. The CDR3 DNA sequence: TGTGCCAGTAGCCTACAGGGGTTCTTTAGCAATCAGCCCCAGCATTTT. The full variable domain, its missing parts supplied by reference TRBV19 and TRBJ1-5, is DGGITQSPKYLFRKEGQNVTLSCEQNLNHDAMYWYRQDPGQGLRLIYYSQIVNDFQKGDIAEGYSVSREKKESFPLTVTSAQKNPTAFYLCASSLQGFFSNQPQHFGDGTRLSIL.

The V and J genes are TRBV11-3 and TRBJ2-5; D perhaps matches TRBD2 (5 bases). There are 14 residues in the CDR3. Germline V lookup: CDR1 SGHNT, CDR2 YENEEA. V lost 5 bases and J lost 2, with 12 bases in between. In nucleotides, the CDR3 is TGTGCCAGCAGCGAAAGACTACATCAAGAGACCCAGTACTTC. It translates to CASSERLHQETQYF. The variable domain in full, completed from reference TRBV11-3 and TRBJ2-5, reads EAGVVQSPRYKIIEKKQPVAFWCNPISGHNTLYWYLQNLGQGPELLIRYENEEAVDDSQLPKDRFSAERLKGVDSTLKIQPAELGDSAVYLCASSERLHQETQYFGPGTRLLVL.

The genes are TRBV2 and TRBJ2-7, with D tentatively TRBD1 (5 bases). Germline V gene sequence: CDR1 SNHLY, CDR2 FYNNEI. CDR3 size: 12 residues. The ends were cut back, 10 bases at V and 6 bases at J, with 16 bases in the middle. The CDR3 loop reads CAIRAGWGEQYF. The CDR3 nucleotides are TGTGCCATCAGGGCAGGGTGGGGCGAGCAGTACTTC.

The chain recombines TRBV5-6 with TRBJ1-4; no reliable D call. V was clipped by 4 bases and J by 8 bases, with 9 bases between them. This CDR3 comprises 12 residues. CDR1 is SGHDT and CDR2 is YYEEEE in the germline V gene. The CDR3 sequence is CASSVNLEKLFF. The CDR3 nucleotides read TGTGCCAGCAGCGTCAACCTAGAAAAACTGTTTTTT.

This chain uses TRBV9 with TRBJ1-6, with TRBD1 as a possible D gene (6 bases). Trimming took 4 bases from V and 7 from J, leaving 12 bases between them. Germline V CDR1 and CDR2: SGDLS, YYNGEE. The CDR3 runs 14 residues. CDR3 DNA sequence: TGTGCCAGCAGCAGGGGGGACGGAAATTCACCCCTCCACTTT. It is translated as CASSRGDGNSPLHF.

This clone was seen once. The V call is TRBV19, the J call TRBJ1-5; D is undetermined. Looked up from germline, CDR1 is LNHDA and CDR2 is SQIVND (reference sequence). The V gene lost 1 base and the J gene lost 0 bases, with 10 bases spanning the gap. The CDR3 is 16 residues long. The CDR3 protein is CASSIATRYSNQPQHF. CDR3 nucleotides: TGTGCCAGTAGTATAGCCACGAGGTATAGCAATCAGCCCCAGCATTTT.

The rearrangement links TRBV29-1 to TRBJ2-3; 10 bases map to TRBD2. Per the germline V gene, CDR1 is SQVTM and CDR2 is ANQGSEA. After removal of 4 bases from V and 0 bases from J, the junction contained 10 bases not matched to a gene. The CDR3 is 17 amino acids. This CDR3 is CSVVASGGDISTDTQYF. DNA for the CDR3: TGCAGCGTTGTGGCTAGCGGGGGAGACATTAGCACAGATACGCAGTATTTT.

The chain couples TRBV19 to TRBJ1-4; D is undetermined. Trimming removed 6 bases from V and 8 bases from J, with 13 bases in between. The CDR3 contains 13 residues. The germline V gene encodes CDR1 LNHDA and CDR2 SQIVND (reference sequence). The CDR3 reads CASSLLSGEKLFF. CDR3 sequence (DNA): TGTGCCAGTAGCCTGCTTAGTGGAGAAAAACTGTTTTTT.

The chain recombines TRBV4-1 with TRBJ1-6; 7 bases align to TRBD1. The CDR3 length is 15 residues. Germline trimming cut 3 bases from V and 7 bases from J; bases unmatched to any gene: 6. The V gene's germline CDR1 is MGHRA and CDR2 YSYEKL. This CDR3 reads CASSQEPGQNSPLHF. DNA of the CDR3: TGCGCCAGCAGCCAGGAACCGGGACAGAATTCACCCCTCCACTTT.

V usage is TRBV5-4 and J usage is TRBJ1-5, with TRBD1 as a possible D gene (5 bases). Germline loops: CDR1 SGHNT, CDR2 YYREEE (reference sequence). The CDR3 is 15 amino acids. The V end lost 3 bases, the J end lost 0 bases, and 10 bases lay between the germline ends. The DNA of the CDR3 is TGTGCCAGCAGCTCCGGGACGGATAGCAATCAGCCCCAGCATTTT. Protein product: CASSSGTDSNQPQHF.

The V and J genes are TRBV7-8 and TRBJ2-7; D uncertain. V lost 1 base and J 7 bases, leaving 5 bases between the germline ends. CDR3 length: 11 residues. CDR1 and CDR2 (germline): SGHVS, FQNEAQ. This chain's CDR3 is CASSLDGEQYV. The CDR3 nucleotides are TGTGCCAGCAGCTTAGATGGGGAGCAGTACGTC.

The V and J genes are TRBV5-4 and TRBJ1-3; no clear D. Germline CDR1 is SGHNT and CDR2 is YYREEE (reference sequence). This CDR3 comprises 15 residues. Trimming removed 2 bases at V and 9 bases at J, with 18 bases between. The CDR3 region is CASSLSADRVGTIYF. CDR3 nucleotides: TGTGCCAGCAGCTTATCGGCCGACCGGGTGGGCACCATATATTTT.

CDR3 nucleotides: TGTGCCAGTAGTCCGAGGGAGTGGAATCAGCCCCAGCATTTT. It codes for CASSPREWNQPQHF. The chain combines TRBV19 with TRBJ1-5; unclear D gene. V was cut by 5 bases and J by 4 bases, with 12 bases left in between. This CDR3 has 14 amino acids. CDR1 is LNHDA, CDR2 SQIVND, per germline (reference sequence).

The CDR3 DNA follows: TGTGCCAGCAGGCTTCTCCCCAACTCCTACAATGAGCAGTTCTTC. Its translation is CASRLLPNSYNEQFF. J is TRBJ2-1 and V is TRBV6-1, with no clear D. Germline values: CDR1 MNHNS, CDR2 SASEGT. With 6 bases removed from V and 0 bases from J, the gap between germline ends came to 12 bases. The CDR3 spans 15 residues.

This clone has only one observation. CDR3 loop: CASSPPLGAGRYNEQFF. CDR3 DNA: TGTGCCAGCAGTCCCCCCCTGGGGGCCGGCCGGTACAATGAGCAGTTCTTC. The chain is built from TRBV27 and TRBJ2-1; tentatively, D is TRBD1 (6 bases). V shed 5 bases and J shed 4 bases, with 21 bases lying between them. CDR1 and CDR2 from the germline V gene are MNHEY and SMNVEV (reference sequence). The CDR3 is 17 amino acids.

Concerning this clone: Within the sample, other DNA sequences also encode this same CDR3. This chain connects TRBV28 to TRBJ2-7; D remains ambiguous. The germline V and J ends were trimmed by 3 bases and 1 base, with 7 bases remaining between them. The germline gives CDR1 MDHEN, CDR2 SYDVKM. This CDR3 has 13 residues. The CDR3 loop reads CASSFGESYEQYF. The CDR3, as DNA: TGTGCCAGCAGTTTCGGAGAATCCTACGAGCAGTACTTC.

V and J are TRBV28 and TRBJ1-6, with D hard to call. The V gene's germline CDR1 is MDHEN and CDR2 SYDVKM. CDR3 length equals 12 residues. Trimming stripped 8 bases from V and 9 bases from J, with 11 bases between. CDR3 region: CASDIGSSPLHF. Written as DNA, the CDR3 is TGTGCCAGCGACATTGGGAGTTCACCCCTCCACTTT.